This T cell receptor (beta chain) was found in a study of blood T cells in healthy people across ages (dated by TCRdb to the mid-2010s). Regarding the study in general: In model experiments, template switching captured roughly one uniquely barcoded TCR beta cDNA molecule for every two T cells. Using deep sequencing normalized with unique cDNA molecular identifiers, the study measured how TCR beta repertoire diversity changes with age. The donors were split into four age groups: young (average 16 years), middle-aged (39), aged (62) and long-lived (roughly 77). Donors of different ages were randomly distributed across sequencing lanes to avoid experimental bias. For two donors (one aged 18 to 29 and one aged 80 or older), the study analyzed two additional independent replicas of 1 million unique cDNA reads from the same blood draw.

The donors were roughly 39 Caucasian individuals from Russia, aged roughly 6 to 100 years, who were systemically healthy. Each donor gave approximately 9.3 milliliters of peripheral blood, collected into EDTA-treated Vacutainer tubes. Ficoll-Paque density-gradient centrifugation was used to isolate PBMCs, with at least 7 million obtained per sample. Total RNA was extracted from PBMCs with Trizol reagent, with at least 5.5 micrograms obtained per sample. For every donor, an aliquot of PBMCs went through flow cytometry to measure the percentages of naive CD45RAhigh/CD27high T cells. The germline V gene yields SQVTM for CDR1 and ANQGSEA for CDR2. CDR3 length: 13 amino acids, cysteine to phenylalanine. Of all the DNA, just the CDR3 is kept, 39 bases in frame from base 1. Receptor amplification or capture employed 5' RACE. TCRdb shows the sequencer as Illumina HiSeq 2500. The second PCR ran for about 7 to 11 cycles and used a J-beta primer mix along with a sample-barcoded 5' primer. A template-switch 5' adaptor carrying 12 random nucleotides introduced a unique molecular identifier onto each TCR beta cDNA molecule. Each sample yielded at least 2.5 million CDR3-containing paired-end reads. The Mint cDNA synthesis kit, primed by a TRBC-specific oligonucleotide, was used to synthesize first-strand cDNA from all RNA. All cDNA was treated with uracil-DNA glycosylase and then went through a first 18-cycle PCR with the universal primers M1SS and BC2_uni_R. In the authors' own workflow: Normalization of each sample was performed by random selection of 1 million high-quality reads, each carrying a distinct molecular identifier. Instead of being binned into consensus sequences, reads with shared molecular identifiers were discarded. CDR3 identification, clonotype clustering and error correction used MiTCR with a Q25 quality threshold and the strictest error-elimination algorithm. A nonparametric unseen species model with Euler transformation was used to estimate a lower bound on total TCR beta diversity. TCRdb reprocessed the public reads (quality trimming at Q25 with fastp, clone calling with MiXCR) and kept in-frame beta chains. Rows with a matching CDR3 protein are joined into one entry that keeps the most common DNA and genes. None of the V and J calls come from the authors' own analysis; TCRdb made them. For this sample the table gives about 780,000 distinct CDR3 sequences, of which 46% were detected only once. The top ten constitute around a sixth of the sample.

Broad study findings and their caveats: Estimates of total diversity from one million sequenced T cells were regarded as lower bounds and underestimates. The percentage of naive T cells measured by flow cytometry correlated strongly with observed TCR beta diversity. Bulk unsorted PBMC profiling prevented conclusive comparison of naive and antigen-experienced compartments. Observed TCR beta diversity per million T cells fell roughly linearly with age, and a significant reduction was already apparent by age around 36. The long-lived group showed more naive CD4+ T cells, fewer expanded clones and increased TCR diversity than the aged group, suggesting age selection. The CMV infection status of donors was not known, potentially confounding age-related changes in expanded clonotypes.

In the case of this clonotype: The target of this receptor is not known. The junction departs from the called germline gene at one end, perhaps through a read error.

The TCR comes from a man of 80 years or more in good health. The V and J segments used are TRBV29-1 and TRBJ2-2; 5 matching bases give a weak D call of TRBD2. The specimen was blood. The encoded CDR3 is CSVNRGNTRELFF. In nucleotides, the sequence is TGCAGCGTAAACAGAGGGAACACCAGGGAGCTGTTTTTT.